The next 22 T cell receptor beta chains were all read from a single sample in a study of blood T cell repertoires in COVID-19. Data came from immunoSEQ multiplex PCR; TCRdb stores just in-frame clones and leaves some out. This sample has some 180,000 clones, with more than 70% found just once. The source material was peripheral blood. Source of these receptors: a woman aged 55-69 years with acute or convalescent COVID-19.

V gene TRBV10-2 combines with J gene TRBJ2-1; tentatively, D is TRBD2 (6 bases). This CDR3 is built from 14 residues. Germline V gene sequence: CDR1 WSHSY, CDR2 SAAADI. V lost 4 bases and J lost 1, with 8 bases in between. In DNA, the CDR3 is TGCGCCAGCAGTGGGACTATTTCCTACAATGAGCAGTTCTTC. Protein product: CASSGTISYNEQFF.

This clone has a handful of counts. The chain employs TRBV19 and TRBJ1-5, with a tentative D call TRBD1 (5 bases). V lost 5 bases to trimming and J lost 0 bases, with 11 bases between them. The CDR3 sequence is 15 residues long. The germline CDR1 and CDR2 sequences are LNHDA and SQIVND (reference sequence). The CDR3 DNA reads TGTGCCAGTAGTCTCCGGGGACTTAGCAATCAGCCCCAGCATTTT. Translation: CASSLRGLSNQPQHF.

This clone was recorded once. The rearrangement links TRBV19 to TRBJ1-5; D gene uncertain. The CDR3 extends over 15 amino acids. CDR1 and CDR2 (germline): LNHDA, SQIVND (reference sequence). V gave up 9 bases and J gave up 0 bases, with 15 bases separating them. The CDR3 loop reads CASDAHRYSNQPQHF. The CDR3 DNA reads as TGTGCCAGCGATGCCCACAGATATAGCAATCAGCCCCAGCATTTT.

This clone showed up just once. The genes are TRBV3-1 (or the pseudogene TRBV3-2) and TRBJ1-6; TRBD1 matches 9 bases. The germline V gene encodes CDR1 LGHDT and CDR2 YNNKEL (reference sequence). The CDR3 is made up of 15 amino acids. Trimming at V came to 4 bases and at J to 11 bases, leaving 9 bases not matched to a gene. The CDR3 DNA reads TGTGCCAGCAGCCCGACAGGGGGTCGGGGTGCACCCCTCCACTTT. Amino acid sequence: CASSPTGGRGAPLHF.

The J gene is TRBJ2-3, the V gene TRBV18; TRBD2 matches 11 bases. CDR3 size: 17 residues. Germline assignment: CDR1 KGHSH and CDR2 LQKENI. Germline trimming cut 3 bases from V and 2 bases from J; bases unmatched to any gene: 7. The DNA for the CDR3 is TGTGCCAGCTCACCGACTAGCGGGATAAGGCTCACAGATACGCAGTATTTT. This gives the protein CASSPTSGIRLTDTQYF.

The chain combines TRBV7-3 with TRBJ2-1, with TRBD2 matching 8 bases. The trim removed 1 base at V and 0 bases at J, leaving 2 bases unmatched. This CDR3 spans 16 amino acids. Per the germline V gene, CDR1 is SGHTA and CDR2 is FQGTGA. The DNA for the CDR3 is TGTGCCAGCAGCTTAAGTAGCGGGACCTCCTACAATGAGCAGTTCTTC. Residues: CASSLSSGTSYNEQFF. The full variable domain, completed using reference TRBV7-3 and TRBJ2-1, is GAGVSQTPSNKVTEKGKYVELRCDPISGHTALYWYRQSLGQGPEFLIYFQGTGAADDSGLPNDRFFAVRPEGSVSTLKIQRTERGDSAVYLCASSLSSGTSYNEQFFGPGTRLTVL.

This clone has only a few counts. The CDR3 loop reads CASTDPTSGRANTGELFF. The CDR3 region has the DNA TGTGCCAGCACTGACCCGACTAGCGGGAGAGCGAACACCGGGGAGCTGTTTTTT. The chain is built from TRBV2 and TRBJ2-2, with 12 bases aligning to TRBD2. V was pared by 7 bases and J by 0 bases, with 9 bases of the junction left unmatched. CDR3 length: 18 amino acids. Germline V gene data show CDR1 as SNHLY and CDR2 as FYNNEI.

The CDR3 loop is CASRTGSSYGYTF. CDR3 nucleotides: TGTGCCAGCAGGACAGGGAGCTCCTATGGCTACACCTTC. The chain combines TRBV6-5 with TRBJ1-2, with 7 positions matching TRBD1. The germline V gene encodes CDR1 MNHEY and CDR2 SVGAGI. The J segment lost 4 bases and the V segment lost 6 bases, leaving 5 bases of the junction unmatched. The CDR3 runs 13 residues.

The chain joins TRBV11-2 to TRBJ1-1; D gene ambiguous. Trimming removed 5 bases at V and 5 bases at J, with 15 bases between. The CDR3 has 14 amino acids. From germline, CDR1 is SGHAT and CDR2 FQNNGV. The CDR3 region has the DNA TGTGCCAGCAGCCCTTACACACGAGGTACTGAAGCTTTCTTT. Protein sequence: CASSPYTRGTEAFF.

The rearrangement joins TRBV5-1 to TRBJ2-7, with 8 bases aligning to TRBD1. The CDR3 is made up of 14 amino acids. CDR1 is SGHRS, CDR2 YFSETQ, per germline. With 4 bases clipped from V and 7 bases from J, the junction kept 10 bases outside the gene matches. The CDR3 nucleotides are TGCGCCAGCAGCCCTGGACAGGGTCGTAAGGAGCAGTACGTC. Translated: CASSPGQGRKEQYV.

This chain joins TRBV28 and TRBJ1-1, with 7 nucleotides matching TRBD1. From germline, CDR1 is MDHEN and CDR2 SYDVKM. CDR3 length: 14 amino acids. The V segment lost 6 bases and the J segment 1 base; nucleotides outside the gene matches: 5. Here the CDR3 reads CASSTGTENTEAFF. The CDR3 DNA sequence: TGTGCCAGCAGCACCGGGACAGAGAACACTGAAGCTTTCTTT.

V usage is TRBV28 and J usage is TRBJ2-1, with D possibly matching TRBD1 (7 bases). From germline, CDR1 is MDHEN and CDR2 SYDVKM. V lost 5 bases, J lost 6 bases, and 20 bases lay in between. The CDR3 covers 16 residues. The CDR3 here is CASSPPGGLGSNEQFF. The CDR3 DNA is TGTGCCAGCAGTCCACCAGGGGGGTTGGGATCCAATGAGCAGTTCTTC. The whole variable domain, filled in from reference TRBV28 and TRBJ2-1, reads DVKVTQSSRYLVKRTGEKVFLECVQDMDHENMFWYRQDPGLGLRLIYFSYDVKMKEKGDIPEGYSVSREKKERFSLILESASTNQTSMYLCASSPPGGLGSNEQFFGPGTRLTVL.

J is TRBJ2-3 and V is TRBV5-1, with a tentative D call TRBD1 (6 bases). Trimming removed 2 bases at V and 6 bases at J, with 16 bases between. Looked up from germline, CDR1 is SGHRS and CDR2 is YFSETQ. The CDR3 length is 15 residues. CDR3 nucleotides: TGCGCCAGCAGCTTCCCCCCGACTGGGGGCGATACGCAGTATTTT. As protein: CASSFPPTGGDTQYF. Complete variable domain (other parts from reference TRBV5-1 and TRBJ2-3): KAGVTQTPRYLIKTRGQQVTLSCSPISGHRSVSWYQQTPGQGLQFLFEYFSETQRNKGNFPGRFSGRQFSNSRSEMNVSTLELGDSALYLCASSFPPTGGDTQYFGPGTRLTVL.

This rearrangement joins TRBV27 to TRBJ1-5, with D hard to call. The CDR3 sequence is 14 residues long. Germline CDR1 is MNHEY and CDR2 is SMNVEV (reference sequence). Trimming stripped 6 bases from V and 7 bases from J, with 16 bases between. The DNA for the CDR3 is TGTGCCAGCAGAAGCGACCGTAGAAGCCAGCCCCAGCATTTT. Its translation: CASRSDRRSQPQHF.

The chain combines TRBV5-1 with TRBJ2-3; TRBD2 matches 8 bases. Unmatched junction bases numbered 7, after V lost 0 bases and J lost 4 bases. Germline assignment: CDR1 SGHRS and CDR2 YFSETQ. This CDR3 has 16 residues. CDR3 DNA: TGCGCCAGCAGCTTGGCCTTAGCGGGATTTGCAGATACGCAGTATTTT. Its protein product is CASSLALAGFADTQYF.

The chain combines TRBV7-2 with TRBJ1-5; 10 bases are shared with TRBD1. From germline, CDR1 is SGHTA and CDR2 FQGNSA. The V segment lost 3 bases and the J segment 6 bases; nucleotides outside the gene matches: 2. The CDR3 is made up of 14 amino acids. The CDR3 DNA reads TGTGCCAGCAGCTTGGGACAGGGGAGTCAGCCCCAGCATTTT. This codes for CASSLGQGSQPQHF.

The V and J genes are TRBV5-8 and TRBJ2-3; D unclear. Germline assignment: CDR1 SGHTS and CDR2 YDEGEE. The CDR3 spans 14 residues. Trimming took 4 bases from V and 6 from J, leaving 15 bases between them. The CDR3 DNA reads TGTGCCAGCAGCCAAGCGCGTACCATGGATACGCAGTATTTT. Protein product: CASSQARTMDTQYF.

Concerning this clone: Other DNA sequences in this specimen translate into the identical CDR3. This chain joins TRBV5-1 and TRBJ2-1; 7 bases agree with TRBD1. This CDR3 region has 15 residues. CDR1 SGHRS and CDR2 YFSETQ come from the germline V gene. After removal of 2 bases from V and 0 bases from J, the junction contained 2 bases not matched to a gene. The CDR3 sequence is CASSFSGGSYNEQFF. CDR3 bases: TGCGCCAGCAGCTTCTCAGGGGGCTCCTACAATGAGCAGTTCTTC.

CDR3 loop: CASSVEPFGTQYF. The CDR3 bases are TGTGCCAGCAGTGTAGAGCCCTTTGGGACCCAGTACTTC. The rearrangement uses TRBV2 and TRBJ2-5; D gene unclear. The germline CDR1 and CDR2 sequences are SNHLY and FYNNEI. Trimming pared 4 bases from V and 7 bases from J, leaving 13 bases between. This CDR3 region has 13 residues.

V usage is TRBV9 and J usage is TRBJ1-3; D call uncertain. Germline loops: CDR1 SGDLS, CDR2 YYNGEE. Trimming stripped 2 bases from V and 0 bases from J, with 9 bases between. The CDR3 spans 15 residues. The CDR3 protein is CASSVDTSSGNTIYF. In nucleotides, the CDR3 is TGTGCCAGCAGCGTCGACACGAGCTCTGGAAACACCATATATTTT.

The chain combines TRBV5-5 with TRBJ1-5; 8 nucleotides align to TRBD1. J gave up 7 bases and V 4 bases, and 4 bases lay outside the gene matches. In germline, CDR1 is SGHKS, CDR2 YYEKEE (reference sequence). This CDR3 has 13 residues. CDR3 DNA sequence: TGTGCCAGCAGCAAGGACAGGGACCAGCCCCAGCATTTT. It is translated as CASSKDRDQPQHF.

The chain uses TRBV19 and TRBJ1-5; possibly TRBD1 for D (6 bases). The V gene's germline CDR1 is LNHDA and CDR2 SQIVND (reference sequence). Trimming removed 3 bases from V and 5 bases from J, with 17 bases in between. This CDR3 comprises 16 residues. In nucleotides, the CDR3 is TGTGCCAGTAGTATGGGTGGACAGCTTCTGCATCAGCCCCAGCATTTT. Its protein product is CASSMGGQLLHQPQHF.